Listed here are 5 T cell receptor beta chains from one sample, sequenced in a study of cytomegalovirus exposure and HLA in healthy donors. Use of 60 Vbeta and 13 Jbeta primers characterized the PCR. TCRdb's table, derived via immunoSEQ multiplex PCR, lists solely in-frame clones and lacks some. The sample has about 110,000 clones, just over 70% seen once. The sample taken for sequencing was PBMCs. Receptors originate from a boy aged 10-17 years in good health and CMV-seronegative.

The genes are TRBV20-1 and TRBJ2-3, with D tentatively TRBD2 (6 bases). The CDR3 is made up of 11 amino acids. V gave up 1 base and J gave up 8 bases, with 7 bases separating them. The germline CDR1 and CDR2 sequences are DFQATT and SNEGSKA (reference sequence). This CDR3 reads CSARVGGTQYF. The DNA of the CDR3 is TGCAGTGCTAGAGTCGGGGGTACGCAGTATTTT.

A few counts support this clone. V usage is TRBV2 and J usage is TRBJ1-1, with 9 bases identical to TRBD1. Germline V gene lookup returns CDR1 SNHLY and CDR2 FYNNEI. With 10 bases clipped from V and 0 bases from J, the junction kept 3 bases outside the gene matches. The CDR3 has 13 amino acids. The CDR3 nucleotides read TGTGCCACCGGACAGGGGTTGAACACTGAAGCTTTCTTT. Its translation: CATGQGLNTEAFF.

This chain connects TRBV11-3 to TRBJ1-1; D is possibly TRBD1 (5 bases). The V gene's germline CDR1 is SGHNT and CDR2 YENEEA. The CDR3 loop spans 13 amino acids. Trimming shortened V by 5 bases and J by 5 bases, and 12 bases separated the two germline ends. CDR3 coding DNA: TGTGCCAGCAGCGCAGGGTTCGGGACTGAAGCTTTCTTT. It codes for CASSAGFGTEAFF. Full variable domain (missing parts from reference TRBV11-3 and TRBJ1-1): EAGVVQSPRYKIIEKKQPVAFWCNPISGHNTLYWYLQNLGQGPELLIRYENEEAVDDSQLPKDRFSAERLKGVDSTLKIQPAELGDSAVYLCASSAGFGTEAFFGQGTRLTVV.

V and J are TRBV19 and TRBJ2-7; D might be TRBD1 (7 bases). CDR1 and CDR2 from the germline V gene are LNHDA and SQIVND (reference sequence). V was shortened by 1 base and J by 6 bases, with 13 bases between the two germline ends. The length of the CDR3 is 14 residues. The CDR3 reads CASSIGGTALEQYF. The DNA of the CDR3 is TGTGCCAGTAGTATAGGCGGGACAGCCCTCGAGCAGTACTTC.

The CDR3 protein is CASSLEVSGGVTDTQYF. The CDR3 DNA is TGCGCCAGCAGCTTGGAGGTTAGCGGGGGGGTCACAGATACGCAGTATTTT. This chain connects TRBV5-1 to TRBJ2-3; 11 bases are shared with TRBD2. CDR1 SGHRS and CDR2 YFSETQ come from the germline V gene. This CDR3 has 17 residues. The V gene end was trimmed by 0 bases and the J gene end by 2 bases; junction bases not matched to a gene: 5.